This is a list of T cell receptor beta chains from one sample in a study of cytomegalovirus exposure and HLA in healthy donors. The data were produced by immunoSEQ multiplex PCR, yet TCRdb's version contains in-frame clones alone and is incomplete. The sample records about 170,000 clones, roughly 96% being singletons. The specimen was PBMCs. The receptors stem from a woman aged 18-30 years in good health and CMV-seronegative. Both conserved end residues are part of each CDR3. Each record gives: clone size, D gene, V gene, J gene, CDR3 protein, CDR3 DNA. A D gene is named only where the DNA matches it firmly. Where a row states a size, it is once, few, many or the class of an expanded clone; other rows omit it.

abundance: -
d_gene: -
v_gene: TRBV6-1
j_gene: TRBJ2-2
CDR3aa: CASNVRTVTGELFF
CDR3nt: TGTGCCAGCAATGTTAGGACAGTTACCGGGGAGCTGTTTTTT

abundance: -
d_gene: -
v_gene: TRBV7-8
j_gene: TRBJ2-5
CDR3aa: CASRTETGLETQYF
CDR3nt: TGTGCCAGCAGGACGGAGACAGGCCTGGAGACCCAGTACTTC

abundance: -
d_gene: -
v_gene: TRBV9
j_gene: TRBJ1-6
CDR3aa: CASSGEDNSPLHF
CDR3nt: TGTGCCAGCAGCGGGGAGGATAATTCACCCCTCCACTTT

abundance: -
d_gene: TRBD2
v_gene: TRBV5-4
j_gene: TRBJ2-1
CDR3aa: CASSFLAGGIEQFF
CDR3nt: TGTGCCAGCAGCTTCCTAGCGGGGGGGATTGAGCAGTTCTTC

abundance: -
d_gene: TRBD1
v_gene: TRBV6-6
j_gene: TRBJ1-6
CDR3aa: CASSYQGASNSPLHF
CDR3nt: TGTGCCAGCAGTTACCAGGGGGCCTCTAATTCACCCCTCCACTTT

abundance: -
d_gene: TRBD1
v_gene: TRBV6-1
j_gene: TRBJ1-5
CDR3aa: CASTTGGTGAQPQHF
CDR3nt: TGTGCCAGCACCACCGGGGGGACAGGGGCTCAGCCCCAGCATTTT

abundance: -
d_gene: TRBD1
v_gene: TRBV5-4
j_gene: TRBJ2-3
CDR3aa: CASSSGGDRGRTDTQYF
CDR3nt: TGTGCCAGCAGCTCGGGGGGTGACAGGGGGCGGACAGATACGCAGTATTTT

abundance: -
d_gene: -
v_gene: TRBV7-3
j_gene: TRBJ2-2
CDR3aa: CASSLLGVGELFF
CDR3nt: TGTGCCAGCAGCTTATTAGGGGTCGGGGAGCTGTTTTTT

abundance: -
d_gene: -
v_gene: TRBV5-6
j_gene: TRBJ1-6
CDR3aa: CASSLGTENSPLHF
CDR3nt: TGTGCCAGCAGCTTGGGGACAGAAAATTCACCCCTCCACTTT

abundance: -
d_gene: -
v_gene: TRBV29-1
j_gene: TRBJ1-4
CDR3aa: CSVSRSSFEKLFF
CDR3nt: TGCAGCGTCTCGCGGTCCAGTTTTGAAAAACTGTTTTTT

abundance: once
d_gene: TRBD1
v_gene: TRBV5-5
j_gene: TRBJ1-2
CDR3aa: CASSWTGKDYGYTF
CDR3nt: TGTGCCAGCAGCTGGACAGGGAAAGACTATGGCTACACCTTC

abundance: once
d_gene: -
v_gene: TRBV11-3
j_gene: TRBJ1-6
CDR3aa: CASSLVLFTGLTYNSPLHF
CDR3nt: TGTGCCAGCAGCTTAGTCCTCTTTACAGGCTTAACTTATAATTCACCCCTCCACTTT

abundance: -
d_gene: -
v_gene: TRBV9
j_gene: TRBJ2-3
CDR3aa: CASSVGEGGTTDTQYF
CDR3nt: TGTGCCAGCAGCGTAGGGGAGGGGGGGACCACAGATACGCAGTATTTT

abundance: -
d_gene: -
v_gene: TRBV6-5
j_gene: TRBJ1-1
CDR3aa: CASSSGRNTEAFF
CDR3nt: TGTGCCAGCAGTTCAGGGCGGAACACTGAAGCTTTCTTT

abundance: -
d_gene: -
v_gene: TRBV5-1
j_gene: TRBJ2-2
CDR3aa: CASSLAQTNTGELFF
CDR3nt: TGCGCCAGCAGCTTGGCCCAGACGAACACCGGGGAGCTGTTTTTT

abundance: few
d_gene: -
v_gene: TRBV7-6
j_gene: TRBJ1-4
CDR3aa: CASSEDSEKLFF
CDR3nt: TGTGCCAGCAGCGAAGACAGTGAAAAACTGTTTTTT

abundance: -
d_gene: -
v_gene: TRBV19
j_gene: TRBJ1-2
CDR3aa: CASSLDRTESYGYTF
CDR3nt: TGTGCCAGTAGCCTCGACAGGACCGAATCCTATGGCTACACCTTC

abundance: -
d_gene: -
v_gene: TRBV27
j_gene: TRBJ2-7
CDR3aa: CASSLQGQTYEQYF
CDR3nt: TGTGCCAGCAGTTTGCAGGGCCAGACCTACGAGCAGTACTTC

abundance: -
d_gene: -
v_gene: TRBV29-1
j_gene: TRBJ1-4
CDR3aa: CSAQNGVFDEKLFF
CDR3nt: TGCAGCGCACAAAATGGAGTCTTTGATGAAAAACTGTTTTTT

abundance: -
d_gene: TRBD1
v_gene: TRBV4-3
j_gene: TRBJ1-2
CDR3aa: CASSQGGTGRYYGYTF
CDR3nt: TGCGCCAGCAGCCAAGGGGGGACAGGGAGATACTATGGCTACACCTTC

abundance: once
d_gene: TRBD2
v_gene: TRBV27
j_gene: TRBJ2-7
CDR3aa: CASSQLAGTSYEQYF
CDR3nt: TGTGCCAGCAGCCAACTAGCGGGTACATCCTACGAGCAGTACTTC

abundance: -
d_gene: TRBD1
v_gene: TRBV5-4
j_gene: TRBJ1-2
CDR3aa: CASSIIGQGNGYTF
CDR3nt: TGTGCCAGCAGCATCATCGGACAGGGGAATGGCTACACCTTC

abundance: -
d_gene: TRBD1
v_gene: TRBV5-1
j_gene: TRBJ2-2
CDR3aa: CASLRGFGTGELFF
CDR3nt: TGCGCCAGCCTCAGGGGGTTCGGCACCGGGGAGCTGTTTTTT

abundance: -
d_gene: TRBD1
v_gene: TRBV6-5
j_gene: TRBJ1-1
CDR3aa: CASSDRGIGTEAFF
CDR3nt: TGTGCCAGCAGCGACAGGGGAATAGGCACTGAAGCTTTCTTT

abundance: -
d_gene: -
v_gene: TRBV5-1
j_gene: TRBJ2-5
CDR3aa: CASSPRTKAGETQYF
CDR3nt: TGCGCCAGCAGCCCGAGAACTAAAGCTGGGGAGACCCAGTACTTC

abundance: -
d_gene: TRBD1
v_gene: TRBV18
j_gene: TRBJ1-3
CDR3aa: CASSPIGRGGNTIYF
CDR3nt: TGTGCCAGCTCACCCATCGGCAGGGGGGGAAACACCATATATTTT

abundance: -
d_gene: -
v_gene: TRBV30
j_gene: TRBJ1-6
CDR3aa: CALDSEIYNSPLHF
CDR3nt: TGTGCCTTGGACAGTGAGATCTATAATTCACCCCTCCACTTT

abundance: -
d_gene: -
v_gene: TRBV19
j_gene: TRBJ1-1
CDR3aa: CASSIHSNTEAFF
CDR3nt: TGTGCCAGTAGTATACATTCGAACACTGAAGCTTTCTTT